The sequence of this T cell receptor (beta chain) was determined in a study of siplizumab effects on memory and regulatory T cells (dated by TCRdb to about 2019). For context, the study as a whole: The study looked at the effect of siplizumab, an anti-CD2 antibody, on alloreactive T-cell subsets in allogeneic mixed lymphocyte reactions made from human PBMCs.

Via the germline V gene, CDR1 is MNHNS and CDR2 SASEGT. V is cut by 8 bases and J by 5 bases, and the space between the germline ends is 18 bases. The CDR3 spans 14 residues, from the cysteine through the phenylalanine. The retained sequence is limited to the CDR3, 42 bases, with the frame set at the first base. Sorted unstimulated T cells, along with proliferating T cells recovered from mixed lymphocyte reactions, underwent TCRbeta CDR3 sequencing. Fresh whole blood from roughly ten HLA-typed healthy donors served as the source for isolating PBMCs. Concerning this clone itself: Its target antigen remains unknown. Base qualities are not provided; no much larger clone lies one nucleotide away.

The paper's findings and limits, for the study overall: Siplizumab significantly reduced the cumulative frequency of alloreactive sequences traceable to unstimulated CD4+ memory T cells. No functional confirmation was obtained for the suppressive function of proliferating Tregs from siplizumab cultures. Because sequences below about 10^-5 frequency were poorly captured, only a minor fraction of alloreactive clones could be mapped to unstimulated subsets. A naive or memory phenotype could not be assigned to roughly 75-96% of proliferating CD4+ or CD8+ clones. Unstimulated naive T cells appeared to be more diverse than memory T cells, and naive cells seemed to make a substantial contribution to the alloresponse. Among mappable alloreactive CD4+ clones, the Treg-derived fraction averaged approximately 63% with siplizumab versus about 27% in control reactions.

The library came from the immunoSEQ multiplex PCR assay. The deep sequencing platform assayed about 90,000 TCR templates per sample. Genomic DNA extracted from sorted T cells was used for TCRbeta CDR3 sequencing. Per the source publication's procedure: Clonal analysis of TCRbeta CDR3 data was done in the R programming language. Alloreactive CD4+ and CD8+ clones were identified by comparing unstimulated samples to CFSE-low samples taken after the reaction. By matching sequences to the repertoires of sorted unstimulated Treg and non-Treg cells, each alloreactive CD4+ clone was assigned a regulatory or non-regulatory origin. The immuneACCESS repertoire file appears here via TCRdb, limited to in-frame rearrangements. These files lack a portion of the clones; in checked studies, under half of the deficit traces to unresolved V genes, and the cause of the others is not known. Clone size and V and J calls were adopted from that table, with D and trimming inferred from the DNA. The sample table holds tens of thousands of clones, of which about 89% were seen once. The biggest ten clones account for over 25% of the sample.

The chain employs TRBV6-1 and TRBJ2-5; TRBD1 is possibly the D segment (6 matching bases). This receptor was obtained from a human donor in good health. Sequences were obtained from CD8+ T cells sorted from blood. The CDR3 has the sequence CASVWDTPWETQYF. The bases read TGTGCCAGCGTTTGGGACACCCCATGGGAGACCCAGTACTTC.